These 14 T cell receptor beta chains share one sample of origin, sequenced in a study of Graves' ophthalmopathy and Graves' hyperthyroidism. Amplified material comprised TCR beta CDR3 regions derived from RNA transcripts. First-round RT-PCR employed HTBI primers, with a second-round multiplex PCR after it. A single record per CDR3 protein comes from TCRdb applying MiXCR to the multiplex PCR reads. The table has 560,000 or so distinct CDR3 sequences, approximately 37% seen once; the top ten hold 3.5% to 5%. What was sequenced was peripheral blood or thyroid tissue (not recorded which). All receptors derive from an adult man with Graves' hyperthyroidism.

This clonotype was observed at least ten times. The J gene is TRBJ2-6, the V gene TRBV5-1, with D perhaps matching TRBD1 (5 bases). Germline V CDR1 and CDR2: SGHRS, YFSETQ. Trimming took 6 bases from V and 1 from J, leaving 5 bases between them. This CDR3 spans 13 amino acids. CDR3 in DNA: TGCGCCAGCACAGGGTCTGGGGCCAACGTCCTGACTTTC. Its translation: CASTGSGANVLTF.

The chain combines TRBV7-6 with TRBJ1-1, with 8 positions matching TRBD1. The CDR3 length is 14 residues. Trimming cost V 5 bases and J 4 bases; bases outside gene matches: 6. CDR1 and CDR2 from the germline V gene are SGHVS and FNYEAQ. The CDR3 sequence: CASSGDRGSTEAFF. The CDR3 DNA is TGTGCCAGCAGCGGAGACAGGGGTAGCACTGAAGCTTTCTTT.

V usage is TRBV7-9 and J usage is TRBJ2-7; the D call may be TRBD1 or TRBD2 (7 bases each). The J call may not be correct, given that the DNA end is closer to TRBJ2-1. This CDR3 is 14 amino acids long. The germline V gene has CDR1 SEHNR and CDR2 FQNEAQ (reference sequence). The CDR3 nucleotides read TGTGCCAGTGCCCGGGGGGACAGCTACAATGAGCAGTTCTTC. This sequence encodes CASARGDSYNEQFF.

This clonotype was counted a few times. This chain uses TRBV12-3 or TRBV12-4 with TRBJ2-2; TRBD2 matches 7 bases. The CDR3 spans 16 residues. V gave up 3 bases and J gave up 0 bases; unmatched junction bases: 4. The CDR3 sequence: CASSFRLAPNTGELFF. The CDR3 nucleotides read TGTGCCAGCAGTTTTAGACTAGCCCCGAACACCGGGGAGCTGTTTTTT.

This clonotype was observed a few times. DNA of the CDR3: TGTGCCAGCAGCGGCCCCAGGAAGGACTACGAGCAGTACTTC. It is translated as CASSGPRKDYEQYF. The J gene is TRBJ2-7, the V gene TRBV12-3 or TRBV12-4; D call uncertain. V was pared by 6 bases and J by 3 bases, with 15 bases between. CDR3 size: 14 residues.

The CDR3 spells CASSLRGQGNQYF. CDR3 bases: TGTGCCAGCAGTCTCAGGGGACAGGGTAACCAGTACTTC. The chain recombines TRBV2 with TRBJ2-5; 9 bases are a match to TRBD1. Germline trimming cut 5 bases from V and 10 bases from J; bases unmatched to any gene: 8. CDR1 and CDR2 from the germline V gene are SNHLY and FYNNEI. The CDR3 sequence is 13 residues long.

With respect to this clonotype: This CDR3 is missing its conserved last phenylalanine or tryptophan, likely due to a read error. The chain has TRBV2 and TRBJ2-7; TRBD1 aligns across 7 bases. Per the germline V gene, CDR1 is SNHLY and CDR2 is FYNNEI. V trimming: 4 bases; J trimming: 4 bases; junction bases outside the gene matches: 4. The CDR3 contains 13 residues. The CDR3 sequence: CASSGGQIYEQYL. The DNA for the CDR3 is TGTGCCAGCAGTGGGGGACAGATATACGAGCAGTACTTA.

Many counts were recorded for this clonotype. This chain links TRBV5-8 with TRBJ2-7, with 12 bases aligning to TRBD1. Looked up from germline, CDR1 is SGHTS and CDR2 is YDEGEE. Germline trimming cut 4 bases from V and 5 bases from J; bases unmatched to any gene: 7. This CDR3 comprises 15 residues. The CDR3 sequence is CASSPLGTGGHEQYF. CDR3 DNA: TGTGCCAGCAGCCCGCTTGGGACAGGGGGCCACGAGCAGTACTTC.

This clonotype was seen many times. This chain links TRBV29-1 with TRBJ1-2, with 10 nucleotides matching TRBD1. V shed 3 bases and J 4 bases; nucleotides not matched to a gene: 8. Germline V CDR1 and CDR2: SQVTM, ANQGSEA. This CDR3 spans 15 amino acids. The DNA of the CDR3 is TGCAGCGTTGAGGGGACAGGGGAGGGCGTCTATGGCTACACCTTC. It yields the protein CSVEGTGEGVYGYTF.

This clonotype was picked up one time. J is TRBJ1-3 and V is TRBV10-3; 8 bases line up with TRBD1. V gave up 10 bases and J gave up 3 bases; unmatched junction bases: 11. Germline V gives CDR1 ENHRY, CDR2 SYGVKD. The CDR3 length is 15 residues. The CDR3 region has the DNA TGTGCCACCCCGGACAGGGAAGGCGATGGAAACACCATATATTTT. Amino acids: CATPDREGDGNTIYF.

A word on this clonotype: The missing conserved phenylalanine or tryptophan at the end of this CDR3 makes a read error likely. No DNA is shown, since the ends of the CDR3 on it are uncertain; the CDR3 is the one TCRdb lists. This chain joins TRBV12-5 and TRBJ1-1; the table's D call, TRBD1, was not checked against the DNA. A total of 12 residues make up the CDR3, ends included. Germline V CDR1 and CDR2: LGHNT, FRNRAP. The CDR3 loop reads CASGLVLGGGVG.

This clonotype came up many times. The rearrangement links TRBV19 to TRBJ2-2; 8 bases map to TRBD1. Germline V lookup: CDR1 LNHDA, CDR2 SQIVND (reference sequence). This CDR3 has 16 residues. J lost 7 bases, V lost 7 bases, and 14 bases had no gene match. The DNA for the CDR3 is TGTGCCAGTACCCCAACGCGGACAGGGTCGAGCGGGGAGCTGTTTTTT. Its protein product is CASTPTRTGSSGELFF.

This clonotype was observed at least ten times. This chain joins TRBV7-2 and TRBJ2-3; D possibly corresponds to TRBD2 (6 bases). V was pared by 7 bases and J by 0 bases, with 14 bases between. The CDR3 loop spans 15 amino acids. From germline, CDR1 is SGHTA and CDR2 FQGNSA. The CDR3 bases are TGTGCCAGCACCGCACCGGGACTGAGCACAGATACGCAGTATTTT. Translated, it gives CASTAPGLSTDTQYF.

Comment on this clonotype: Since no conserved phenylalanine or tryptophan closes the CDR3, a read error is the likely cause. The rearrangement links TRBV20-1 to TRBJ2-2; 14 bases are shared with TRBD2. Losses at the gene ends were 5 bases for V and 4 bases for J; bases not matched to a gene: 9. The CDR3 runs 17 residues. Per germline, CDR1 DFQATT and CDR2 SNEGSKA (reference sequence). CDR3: CSAGGTSGSGVTGELFS. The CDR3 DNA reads TGCAGTGCTGGGGGGACTAGCGGGAGCGGCGTCACCGGGGAGCTGTTTTCT.